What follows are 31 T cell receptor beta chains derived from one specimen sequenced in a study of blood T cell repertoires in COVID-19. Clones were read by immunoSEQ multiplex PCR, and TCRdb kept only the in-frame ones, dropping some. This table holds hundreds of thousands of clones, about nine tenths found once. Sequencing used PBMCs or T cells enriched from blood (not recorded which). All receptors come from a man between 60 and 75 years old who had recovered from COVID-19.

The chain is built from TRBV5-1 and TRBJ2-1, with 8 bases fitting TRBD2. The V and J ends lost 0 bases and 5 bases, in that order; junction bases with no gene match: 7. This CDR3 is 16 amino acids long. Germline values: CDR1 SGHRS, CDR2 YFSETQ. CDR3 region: CASSLVNSGIDNEQFF. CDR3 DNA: TGCGCCAGCAGCTTGGTGAATAGCGGGATCGACAATGAGCAGTTCTTC.

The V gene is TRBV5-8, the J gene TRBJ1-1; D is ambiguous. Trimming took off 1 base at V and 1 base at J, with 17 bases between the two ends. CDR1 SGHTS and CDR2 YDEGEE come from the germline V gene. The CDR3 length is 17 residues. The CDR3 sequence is CASSLYRQDTPNTEAFF. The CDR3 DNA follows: TGTGCCAGCAGCTTGTATCGGCAAGACACGCCGAACACTGAAGCTTTCTTT.

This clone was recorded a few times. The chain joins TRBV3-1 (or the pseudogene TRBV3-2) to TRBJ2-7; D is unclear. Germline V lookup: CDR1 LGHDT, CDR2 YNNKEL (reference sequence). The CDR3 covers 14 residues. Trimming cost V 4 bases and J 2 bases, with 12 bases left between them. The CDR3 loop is CASSPRLEPYEQYF. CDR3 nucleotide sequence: TGTGCCAGCAGCCCCAGGCTTGAGCCCTACGAGCAGTACTTC.

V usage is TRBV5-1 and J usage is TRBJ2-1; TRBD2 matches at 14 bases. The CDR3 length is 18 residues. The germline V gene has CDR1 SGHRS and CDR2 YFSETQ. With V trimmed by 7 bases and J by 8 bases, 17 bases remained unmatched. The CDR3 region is CASFPAPLGTSGRYEQFF. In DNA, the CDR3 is TGCGCCAGCTTCCCAGCCCCCCTCGGGACTAGCGGGAGATATGAGCAGTTCTTC.

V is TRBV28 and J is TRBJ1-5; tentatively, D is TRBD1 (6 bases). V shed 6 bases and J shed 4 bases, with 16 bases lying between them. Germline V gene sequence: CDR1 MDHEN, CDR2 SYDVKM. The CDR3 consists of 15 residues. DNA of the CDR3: TGTGCCAGCAGATCCTACAGGGTTACTAATCAGCCCCAGCATTTT. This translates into CASRSYRVTNQPQHF.

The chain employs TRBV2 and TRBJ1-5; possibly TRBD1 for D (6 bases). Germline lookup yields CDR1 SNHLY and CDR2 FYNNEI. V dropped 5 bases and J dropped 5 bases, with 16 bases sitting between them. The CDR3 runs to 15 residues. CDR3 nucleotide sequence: TGTGCCAGCAGTCCACAGGGCCCGCTCCATCAGCCCCAGCATTTT. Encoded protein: CASSPQGPLHQPQHF.

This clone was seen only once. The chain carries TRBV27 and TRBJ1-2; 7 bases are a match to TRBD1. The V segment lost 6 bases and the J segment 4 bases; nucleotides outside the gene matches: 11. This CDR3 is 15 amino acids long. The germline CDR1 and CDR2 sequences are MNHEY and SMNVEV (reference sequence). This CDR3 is CASSLLGQRSYGYTF. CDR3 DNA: TGTGCCAGCAGCCTTTTGGGACAGAGATCCTATGGCTACACCTTC.

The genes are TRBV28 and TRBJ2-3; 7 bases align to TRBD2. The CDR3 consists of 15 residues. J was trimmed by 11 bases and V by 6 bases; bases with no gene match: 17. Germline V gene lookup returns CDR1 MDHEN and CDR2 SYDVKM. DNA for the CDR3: TGTGCCAGCAGCGGACTAGTTCCTCTCCCATCGGGGCAGTATTTT. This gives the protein CASSGLVPLPSGQYF. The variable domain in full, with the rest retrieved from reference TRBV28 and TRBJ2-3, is DVKVTQSSRYLVKRTGEKVFLECVQDMDHENMFWYRQDPGLGLRLIYFSYDVKMKEKGDIPEGYSVSREKKERFSLILESASTNQTSMYLCASSGLVPLPSGQYFGPGTRLTVL.

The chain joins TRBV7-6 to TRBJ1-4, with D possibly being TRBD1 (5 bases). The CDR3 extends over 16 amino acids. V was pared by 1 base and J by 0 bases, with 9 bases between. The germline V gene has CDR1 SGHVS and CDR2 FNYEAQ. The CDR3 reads CASSLGWGTTNEKLFF. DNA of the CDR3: TGTGCCAGCAGCTTAGGGTGGGGCACAACTAATGAAAAACTGTTTTTT.

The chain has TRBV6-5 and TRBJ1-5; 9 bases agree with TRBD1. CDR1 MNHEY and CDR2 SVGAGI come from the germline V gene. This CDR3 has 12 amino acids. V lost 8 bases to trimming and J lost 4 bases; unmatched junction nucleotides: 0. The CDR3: CASGTGNQPQHF. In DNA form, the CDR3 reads TGTGCCAGCGGGACAGGGAATCAGCCCCAGCATTTT.

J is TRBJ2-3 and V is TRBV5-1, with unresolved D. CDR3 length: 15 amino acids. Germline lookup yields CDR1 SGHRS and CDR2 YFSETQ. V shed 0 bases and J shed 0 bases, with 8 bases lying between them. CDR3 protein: CASSLAVVSTDTQYF. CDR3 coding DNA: TGCGCCAGCAGCTTGGCCGTAGTTAGCACAGATACGCAGTATTTT.

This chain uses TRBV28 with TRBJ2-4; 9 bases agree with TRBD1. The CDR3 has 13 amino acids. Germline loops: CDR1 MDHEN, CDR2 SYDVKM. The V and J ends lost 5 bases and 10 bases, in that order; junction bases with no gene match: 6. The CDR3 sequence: CASSLGTGRIQYF. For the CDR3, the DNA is TGTGCCAGCAGTCTCGGGACAGGGCGGATTCAGTACTTC.

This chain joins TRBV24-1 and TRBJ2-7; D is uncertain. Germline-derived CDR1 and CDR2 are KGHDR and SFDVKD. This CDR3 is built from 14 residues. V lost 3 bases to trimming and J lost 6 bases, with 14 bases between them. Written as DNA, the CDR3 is TGTGCCACCAGTGATCCGTCCGGTCGGTCCGAGCAGTACTTC. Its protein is CATSDPSGRSEQYF.

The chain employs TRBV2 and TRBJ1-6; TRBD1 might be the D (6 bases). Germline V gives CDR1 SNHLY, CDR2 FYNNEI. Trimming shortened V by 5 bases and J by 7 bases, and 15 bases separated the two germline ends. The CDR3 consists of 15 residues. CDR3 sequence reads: CASSREGVPNSPLHF. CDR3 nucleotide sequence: TGTGCCAGCAGTCGGGAGGGGGTCCCCAATTCACCCCTCCACTTT.

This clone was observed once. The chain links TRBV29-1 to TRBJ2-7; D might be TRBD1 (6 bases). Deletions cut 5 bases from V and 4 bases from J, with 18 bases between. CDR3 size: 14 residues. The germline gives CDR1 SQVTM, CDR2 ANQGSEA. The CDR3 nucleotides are TGCAGCGTTAAAACTCGGGACAAGCTATACGAGCAGTACTTC. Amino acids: CSVKTRDKLYEQYF.

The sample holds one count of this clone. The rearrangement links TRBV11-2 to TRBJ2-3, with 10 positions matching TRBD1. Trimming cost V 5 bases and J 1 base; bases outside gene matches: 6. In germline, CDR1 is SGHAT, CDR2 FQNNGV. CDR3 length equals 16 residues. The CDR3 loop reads CASSIHGTGGTDTQYF. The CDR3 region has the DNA TGTGCCAGCAGCATACACGGGACAGGGGGCACAGATACGCAGTATTTT.

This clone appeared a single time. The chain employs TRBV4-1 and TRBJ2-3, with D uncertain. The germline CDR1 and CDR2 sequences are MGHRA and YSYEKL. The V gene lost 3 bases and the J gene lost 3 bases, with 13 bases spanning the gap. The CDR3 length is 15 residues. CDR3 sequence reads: CASSQPRRQTDTQYF. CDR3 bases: TGCGCCAGCAGCCAGCCTCGGCGACAAACAGATACGCAGTATTTT.

CDR3 amino acids: CASSNPGSGSYNEQFF. Written as DNA, the CDR3 is TGTGCCAGTAGTAACCCCGGCAGCGGGAGTTACAATGAGCAGTTCTTC. The V call is TRBV19, the J call TRBJ2-1; 8 bases map to TRBD2. V shed 4 bases and J 4 bases; nucleotides not matched to a gene: 9. Germline values: CDR1 LNHDA, CDR2 SQIVND (reference sequence). This CDR3 has 16 amino acids.

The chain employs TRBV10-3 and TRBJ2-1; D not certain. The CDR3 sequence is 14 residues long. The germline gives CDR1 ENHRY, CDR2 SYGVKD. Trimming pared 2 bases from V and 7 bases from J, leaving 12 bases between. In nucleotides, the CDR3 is TGTGCCATCAGTGAGCAGGCCTCAGGTAATGAGCAGTTCTTC. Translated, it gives CAISEQASGNEQFF.

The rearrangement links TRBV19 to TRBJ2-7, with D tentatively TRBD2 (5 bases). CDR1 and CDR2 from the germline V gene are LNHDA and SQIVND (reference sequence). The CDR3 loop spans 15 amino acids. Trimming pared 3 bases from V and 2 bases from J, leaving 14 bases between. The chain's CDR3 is CASSIGSIATYEQYF. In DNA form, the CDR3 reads TGTGCCAGTAGTATTGGCAGCATAGCGACCTACGAGCAGTACTTC.

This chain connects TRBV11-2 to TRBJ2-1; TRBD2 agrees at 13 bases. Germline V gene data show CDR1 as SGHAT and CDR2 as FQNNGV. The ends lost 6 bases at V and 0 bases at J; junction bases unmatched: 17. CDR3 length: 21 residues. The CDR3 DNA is TGTGCCAGCAGTTCCCCGCTCCTGACTAGCGGGAGGCAAAGCTCCTACAATGAGCAGTTCTTC. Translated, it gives CASSSPLLTSGRQSSYNEQFF. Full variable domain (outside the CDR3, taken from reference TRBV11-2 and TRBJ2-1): EAGVAQSPRYKIIEKRQSVAFWCNPISGHATLYWYQQILGQGPKLLIQFQNNGVVDDSQLPKDRFSAERLKGVDSTLKIQPAKLEDSAVYLCASSSPLLTSGRQSSYNEQFFGPGTRLTVL.

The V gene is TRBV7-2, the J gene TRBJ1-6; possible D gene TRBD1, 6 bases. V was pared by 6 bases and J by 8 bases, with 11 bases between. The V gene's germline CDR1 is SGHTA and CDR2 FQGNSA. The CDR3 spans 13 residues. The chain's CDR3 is CASRKRQDSPLHF. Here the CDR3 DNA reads TGTGCCAGCAGAAAAAGACAGGATTCACCCCTCCACTTT. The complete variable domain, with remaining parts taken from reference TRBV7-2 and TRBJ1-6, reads GAGVSQSPSNKVTEKGKDVELRCDPISGHTALYWYRQSLGQGLEFLIYFQGNSAPDKSGLPSDRFSAERTGGSVSTLTIQRTQQEDSAVYLCASRKRQDSPLHFGNGTRLTVT.

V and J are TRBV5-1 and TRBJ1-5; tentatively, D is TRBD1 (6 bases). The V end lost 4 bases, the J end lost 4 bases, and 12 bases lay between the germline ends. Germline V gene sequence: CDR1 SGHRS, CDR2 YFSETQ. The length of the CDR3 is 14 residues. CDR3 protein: CASSPTGPNQPQHF. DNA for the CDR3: TGCGCCAGCAGCCCCACAGGGCCGAATCAGCCCCAGCATTTT.

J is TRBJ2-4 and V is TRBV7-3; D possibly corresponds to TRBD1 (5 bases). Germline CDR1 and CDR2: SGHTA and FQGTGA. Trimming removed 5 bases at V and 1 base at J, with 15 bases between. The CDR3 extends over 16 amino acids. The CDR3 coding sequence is TGTGCCAGCAGCGTCGACAGCAGCCGCGCCAAAAACATTCAGTACTTC. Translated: CASSVDSSRAKNIQYF.

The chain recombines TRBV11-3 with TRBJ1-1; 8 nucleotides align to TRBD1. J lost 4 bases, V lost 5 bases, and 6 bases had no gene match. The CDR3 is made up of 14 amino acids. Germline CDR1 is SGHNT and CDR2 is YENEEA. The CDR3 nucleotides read TGTGCCAGCAGCCGGACAGGGAAGGGCACTGAAGCTTTCTTT. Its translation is CASSRTGKGTEAFF.

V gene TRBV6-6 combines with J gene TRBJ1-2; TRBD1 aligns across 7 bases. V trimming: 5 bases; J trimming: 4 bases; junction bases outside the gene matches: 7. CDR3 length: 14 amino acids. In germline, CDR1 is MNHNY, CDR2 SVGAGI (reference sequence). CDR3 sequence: CASSPRTGLYGYTF. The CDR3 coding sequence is TGTGCCAGCAGTCCAAGGACAGGACTCTATGGCTACACCTTC.

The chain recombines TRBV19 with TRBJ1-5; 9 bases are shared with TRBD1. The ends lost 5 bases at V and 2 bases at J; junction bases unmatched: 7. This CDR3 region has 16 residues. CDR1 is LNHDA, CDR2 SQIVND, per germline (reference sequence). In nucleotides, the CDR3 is TGTGCCAGTAGTTTTACCCGGACAGGGGGCAATCAGCCCCAGCATTTT. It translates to CASSFTRTGGNQPQHF.

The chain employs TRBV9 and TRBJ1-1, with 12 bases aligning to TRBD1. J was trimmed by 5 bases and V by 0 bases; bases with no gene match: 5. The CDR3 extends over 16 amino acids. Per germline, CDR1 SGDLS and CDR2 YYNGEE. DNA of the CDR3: TGTGCCAGCAGCGTAGCGGGGGACAGGGGGCGGACTGAAGCTTTCTTT. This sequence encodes CASSVAGDRGRTEAFF.

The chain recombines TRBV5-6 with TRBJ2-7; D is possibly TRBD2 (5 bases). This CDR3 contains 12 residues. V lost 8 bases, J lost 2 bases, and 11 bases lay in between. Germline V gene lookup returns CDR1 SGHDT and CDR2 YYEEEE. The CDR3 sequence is CASFGDTYEQYF. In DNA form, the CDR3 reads TGTGCCAGTTTCGGGGATACCTACGAGCAGTACTTC.

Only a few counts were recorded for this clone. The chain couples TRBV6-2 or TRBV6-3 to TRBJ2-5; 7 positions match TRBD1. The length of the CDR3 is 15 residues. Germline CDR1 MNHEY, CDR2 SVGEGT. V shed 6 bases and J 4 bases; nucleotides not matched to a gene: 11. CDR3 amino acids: CASSKGALPPETQYF. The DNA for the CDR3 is TGTGCCAGCAGCAAGGGGGCCTTACCCCCAGAGACCCAGTACTTC.

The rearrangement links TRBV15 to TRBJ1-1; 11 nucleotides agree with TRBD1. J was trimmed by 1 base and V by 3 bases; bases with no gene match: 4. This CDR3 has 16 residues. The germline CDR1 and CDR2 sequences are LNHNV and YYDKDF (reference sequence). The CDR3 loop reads CATSRGTGGRNTEAFF. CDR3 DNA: TGTGCCACCAGCAGGGGGACAGGGGGTAGGAACACTGAAGCTTTCTTT.